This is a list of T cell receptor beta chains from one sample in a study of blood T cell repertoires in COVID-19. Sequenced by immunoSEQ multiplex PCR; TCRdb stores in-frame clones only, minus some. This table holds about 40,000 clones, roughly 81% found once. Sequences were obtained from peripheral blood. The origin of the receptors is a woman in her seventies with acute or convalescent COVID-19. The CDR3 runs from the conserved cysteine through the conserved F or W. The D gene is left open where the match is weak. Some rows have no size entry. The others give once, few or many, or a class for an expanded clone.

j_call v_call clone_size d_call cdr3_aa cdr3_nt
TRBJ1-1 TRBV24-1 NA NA CATSARVSGEAFF TGTGCCACCAGTGCCAGGGTGAGTGGTGAAGCTTTCTTT
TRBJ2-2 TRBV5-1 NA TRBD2 CASSSLAANTGELFF TGCGCCAGCAGCTCACTAGCGGCGAACACCGGGGAGCTGTTTTTT
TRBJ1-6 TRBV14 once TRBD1 CASREGQASTLHF TGTGCCAGCAGGGAGGGACAGGCGTCCACCCTCCACTTT
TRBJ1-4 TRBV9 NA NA CASSPTATGQVNEKLFF TGTGCCAGCAGCCCTACCGCGACAGGACAAGTTAATGAAAAACTGTTTTTT
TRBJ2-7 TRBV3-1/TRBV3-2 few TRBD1 CASSQEGTGVGEQYF TGTGCCAGCAGCCAAGAGGGGACAGGTGTAGGCGAGCAGTACTTC
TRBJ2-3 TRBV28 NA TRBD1 CASSSATGESDTQYF TGTGCCAGCAGTTCCGCGACAGGGGAGTCAGATACGCAGTATTTT
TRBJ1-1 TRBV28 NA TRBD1 CASSSPTGKGTEAFF TGTGCCAGCAGTTCCCCGACAGGGAAGGGCACTGAAGCTTTCTTT
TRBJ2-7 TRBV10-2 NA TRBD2 CASRTSGSYEQYF TGCGCCAGCAGAACTAGCGGGAGTTACGAGCAGTACTTC
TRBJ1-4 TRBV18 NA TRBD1 CASSPRTGTNEKLFF TGTGCCAGCTCACCTCGGACAGGTACTAATGAAAAACTGTTTTTT
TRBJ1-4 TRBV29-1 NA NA CSVGHNNEKLFF TGCAGCGTTGGACACAACAATGAAAAACTGTTTTTT
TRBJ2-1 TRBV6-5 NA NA CASSRLEGGNEQFF TGTGCCAGCAGCCGCCTGGAGGGTGGCAATGAGCAGTTCTTC
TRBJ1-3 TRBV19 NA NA CASRITGNSGNTIYF TGTGCCAGTAGGATTACAGGGAACTCTGGAAACACCATATATTTT
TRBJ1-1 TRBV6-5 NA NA CASREGHRTSEAFF TGTGCCAGCAGGGAGGGCCACCGAACTAGCGAAGCTTTCTTT
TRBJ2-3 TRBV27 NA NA CASSPSSATSTDTQYF TGTGCCAGCAGTCCCTCTAGCGCAACTAGCACAGATACGCAGTATTTT
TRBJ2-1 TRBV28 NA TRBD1 CASSLRTGIYNEQFF TGTGCCAGCAGTTTAAGGACAGGGATATACAATGAGCAGTTCTTC
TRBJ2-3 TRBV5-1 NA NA CASILGTSTDTQYF TGCGCCAGCATATTAGGGACTAGCACAGATACGCAGTATTTT
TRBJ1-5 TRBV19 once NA CASSSGRAWVAQPQHF TGTGCCAGTAGTTCTGGCAGGGCCTGGGTCGCCCAGCCCCAGCATTTT
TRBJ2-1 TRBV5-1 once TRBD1 CASSIQGDSYNEQFF TGCGCCAGCAGTATACAGGGGGATTCCTACAATGAGCAGTTCTTC
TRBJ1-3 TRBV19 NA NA CASSSRQILSGNTIYF TGTGCCAGTAGTTCGAGACAGATTCTCTCTGGAAACACCATATATTTT
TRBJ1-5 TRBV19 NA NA CASSRGGVNSNQPQHF TGTGCCAGTAGTAGGGGAGGGGTCAATAGCAATCAGCCCCAGCATTTT
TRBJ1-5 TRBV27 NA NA CASSPLTGNQPQHF TGTGCCAGCAGTCCATTAACAGGGAATCAGCCCCAGCATTTT
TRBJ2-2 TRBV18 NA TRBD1 CASSSGGANGELFF TGTGCCAGCTCATCAGGGGGCGCAAACGGGGAGCTGTTTTTT
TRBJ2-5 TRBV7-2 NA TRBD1 CASSATGIQETQYF TGTGCCAGCAGCGCGACAGGGATCCAAGAGACCCAGTACTTC
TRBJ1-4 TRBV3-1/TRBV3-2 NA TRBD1 CASSLQGVHEKLFF TGTGCCAGCAGCCTGCAGGGGGTGCATGAAAAACTGTTTTTT
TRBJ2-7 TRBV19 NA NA CASSMPPVYEQYF TGTGCCAGTAGTATGCCACCGGTCTACGAGCAGTACTTC
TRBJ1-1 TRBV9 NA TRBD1 CASSPRTGVSTEAFF TGTGCCAGCAGCCCCCGGACAGGGGTAAGCACTGAAGCTTTCTTT
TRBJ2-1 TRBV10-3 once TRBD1 CAIRGTDYNEQFF TGTGCCATCAGGGGGACAGACTACAATGAGCAGTTCTTC
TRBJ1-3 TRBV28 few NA CASSLARGVWGNTIYF TGTGCCAGCAGTTTGGCCAGGGGAGTTTGGGGAAACACCATATATTTT
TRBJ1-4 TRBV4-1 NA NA CASSQGTANEKLFF TGCGCCAGCAGCCAAGGGACAGCTAATGAAAAACTGTTTTTT
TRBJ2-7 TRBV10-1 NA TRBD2 CASSLATSGGIDEQYF TGCGCCAGCAGTCTAGCGACTAGCGGGGGGATCGACGAGCAGTACTTC
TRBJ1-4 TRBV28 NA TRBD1 CASSPTGTGFEKLFF TGTGCCAGCAGTCCCACCGGGACAGGCTTTGAAAAACTGTTTTTT
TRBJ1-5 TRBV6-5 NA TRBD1 CASSSLEGARQPQHF TGTGCCAGCAGCTCTCTAGAGGGGGCAAGACAGCCCCAGCATTTT
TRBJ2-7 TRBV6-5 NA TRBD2 CASSWTSGSYEQYF TGTGCCAGCAGTTGGACTAGCGGGAGTTACGAGCAGTACTTC
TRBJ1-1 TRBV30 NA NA CAWIRKGGTEAFF TGTGCCTGGATCAGAAAAGGGGGAACTGAAGCTTTCTTT
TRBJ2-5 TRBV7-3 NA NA CASSRGLQETQYF TGTGCCAGCAGCAGGGGACTGCAAGAGACCCAGTACTTC
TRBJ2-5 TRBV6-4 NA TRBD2 CASCDAAGTPRETQYF TGTGCCAGCTGTGACGCAGCGGGGACCCCACGAGAGACCCAGTACTTC
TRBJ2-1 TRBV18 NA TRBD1 CASSPRTGSGYNEQFF TGTGCCAGCTCACCAAGGACAGGGAGCGGGTACAATGAGCAGTTCTTC
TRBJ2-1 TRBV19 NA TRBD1 CASSSRDRYNEQFF TGTGCCAGTAGTAGCCGGGACAGATACAATGAGCAGTTCTTC
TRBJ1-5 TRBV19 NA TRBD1 CASSRRTGGMFSNQPQHF TGTGCCAGTAGTCGAAGGACAGGGGGCATGTTTAGCAATCAGCCCCAGCATTTT
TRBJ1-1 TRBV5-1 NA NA CASSLMGVGGTEAFF TGCGCCAGCAGCTTGATGGGGGTTGGAGGGACTGAAGCTTTCTTT
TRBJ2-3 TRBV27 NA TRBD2 CASSIGGADTQYF TGTGCCAGCAGTATCGGGGGGGCAGATACGCAGTATTTT
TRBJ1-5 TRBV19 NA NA CASSGGNQPQHF TGTGCCAGTAGTGGGGGGAATCAGCCCCAGCATTTT
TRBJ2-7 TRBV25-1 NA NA CASSESWSVTTYEQYF TGTGCCAGCAGTGAATCTTGGAGCGTCACTACCTACGAGCAGTACTTC
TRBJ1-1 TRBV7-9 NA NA CASSLAAQVDTEAFF TGTGCCAGCAGCTTAGCGGCACAGGTCGACACTGAAGCTTTCTTT
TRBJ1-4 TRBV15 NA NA CATRKPGSNNEKLFF TGTGCCACCAGAAAACCGGGAAGCAATAATGAAAAACTGTTTTTT
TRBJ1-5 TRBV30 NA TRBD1 CAWSSYIGTGNGIRQPQHF TGTGCCTGGAGTTCATACATCGGGACAGGGAATGGGATTAGACAGCCCCAGCATTTT
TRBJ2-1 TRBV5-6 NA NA CASSFSDKGYNEQFF TGTGCCAGCAGCTTTTCGGACAAAGGGTACAATGAGCAGTTCTTC
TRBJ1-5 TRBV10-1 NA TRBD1 CASNFGRGIIQPQHF TGCGCCAGCAACTTTGGCAGGGGGATAATTCAGCCCCAGCATTTT
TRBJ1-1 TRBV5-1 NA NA CASSLIGGATEAFF TGCGCCAGCAGCTTGATAGGTGGGGCCACTGAAGCTTTCTTT
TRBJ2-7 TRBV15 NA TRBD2 CATSRGGLENEQYF TGTGCCACCAGCAGAGGCGGACTAGAGAACGAGCAGTACTTC
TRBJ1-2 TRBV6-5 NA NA CASSLLYGYTF TGTGCCAGCTCCCTACTCTATGGCTACACCTTC
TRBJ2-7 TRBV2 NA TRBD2 CASNVAGLNYEQYF TGTGCCAGCAATGTCGCGGGACTAAACTACGAGCAGTACTTC
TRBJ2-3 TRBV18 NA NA CASKSERTADTQYF TGTGCCAGCAAAAGCGAGAGGACAGCAGATACGCAGTATTTT
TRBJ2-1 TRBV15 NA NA CATSDGRRVWEQFF TGTGCCACCAGTGACGGGCGGCGGGTATGGGAGCAGTTCTTC
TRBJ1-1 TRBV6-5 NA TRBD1 CASSYDRVTEAFF TGTGCCAGCAGTTACGACAGGGTCACTGAAGCTTTCTTT
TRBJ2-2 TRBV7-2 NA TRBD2 CASSLGRGRFTGELFF TGTGCCAGCAGCTTGGGGCGCGGGAGGTTCACCGGGGAGCTGTTTTTT
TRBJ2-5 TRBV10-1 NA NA CANDFPAGWGETQYF TGCGCCAACGATTTTCCGGCGGGATGGGGGGAGACCCAGTACTTC
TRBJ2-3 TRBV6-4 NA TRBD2 CASSEVGGTIGTDTQYF TGTGCCAGCAGTGAAGTTGGTGGGACTATCGGCACAGATACGCAGTATTTT
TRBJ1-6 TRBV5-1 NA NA CASTGGDRSPLHF TGCGCCAGCACCGGGGGAGACCGTTCACCCCTCCACTTT